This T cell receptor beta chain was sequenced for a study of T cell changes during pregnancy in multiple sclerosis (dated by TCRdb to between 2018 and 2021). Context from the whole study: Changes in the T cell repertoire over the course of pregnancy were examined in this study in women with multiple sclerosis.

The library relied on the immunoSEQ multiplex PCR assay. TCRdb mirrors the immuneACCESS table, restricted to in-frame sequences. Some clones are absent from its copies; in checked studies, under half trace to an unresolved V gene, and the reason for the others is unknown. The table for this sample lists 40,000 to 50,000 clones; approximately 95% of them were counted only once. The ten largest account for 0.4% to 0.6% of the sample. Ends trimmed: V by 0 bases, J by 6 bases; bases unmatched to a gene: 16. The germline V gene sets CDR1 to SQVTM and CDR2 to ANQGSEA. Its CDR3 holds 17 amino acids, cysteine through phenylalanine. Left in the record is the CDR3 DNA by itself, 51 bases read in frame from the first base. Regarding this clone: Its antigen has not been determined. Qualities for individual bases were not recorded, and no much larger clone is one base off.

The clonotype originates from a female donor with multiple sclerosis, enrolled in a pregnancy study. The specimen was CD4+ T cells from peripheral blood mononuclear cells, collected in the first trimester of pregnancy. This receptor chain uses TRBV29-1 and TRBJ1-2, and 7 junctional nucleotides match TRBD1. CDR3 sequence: CSVEDLITTGKGNGYTF. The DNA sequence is TGCAGCGTTGAAGATCTTATAACGACAGGGAAGGGTAATGGCTACACCTTC.